The next 14 T cell receptor beta chains were all read from a single sample in a study of spatial heterogeneity in lung cancer. TCRdb analysed the 5' RACE reads with MiXCR anew, one entry per CDR3 protein. Here the sample spans more than 35,000 distinct CDR3 sequences, roughly 5.6% being singletons. The time point was: sample taken at primary tumor resection. Sequencing of whole RNA from tumor, nontumor lung or frozen PBMC involved no sorting. Material: PBMCs, obtained at surgery. The origin of the receptors is a female donor with early-stage non-small cell lung cancer.

This clonotype has at least ten counts. V usage is TRBV24-1 and J usage is TRBJ2-2, with TRBD2 identical over 7 bases. The CDR3 runs 14 residues. Trimming removed 11 bases from V and 0 bases from J; junction bases left unmatched: 5. Germline CDR1 KGHDR, CDR2 SFDVKD. As DNA, the CDR3 is TGTGCCAGTGATGGGGGGGCGAACACCGGGGAGCTGTTTTTT. It encodes CASDGGANTGELFF.

This clonotype showed up many times. V and J are TRBV25-1 and TRBJ1-6, with no clear D. The germline V gene encodes CDR1 MGHDK and CDR2 SYGVNS. The CDR3 consists of 14 residues. Trimming took off 2 bases at V and 7 bases at J, with 9 bases between the two ends. CDR3 residues: CASSERLKNSPLHF. The DNA of the CDR3 is TGTGCCAGCAGTGAAAGGTTAAAGAATTCACCCCTCCACTTT.

Relative to its sample, this clonotype is medium-sized (0.01 to 0.1%). The chain joins TRBV7-3 to TRBJ2-1, with 11 nucleotides matching TRBD2. This CDR3 contains 14 residues. Germline CDR1 and CDR2: SGHTA and FQGTGA. V dropped 4 bases and J dropped 7; count of bases not matched to a gene: 3. The CDR3 spells CASSSSGGWNEQFF. CDR3 bases: TGTGCCAGCAGCTCTAGCGGGGGGTGGAATGAGCAGTTCTTC.

This clonotype was seen only a few times. The gene calls are TRBV5-1 and TRBJ2-5, with D possibly matching TRBD1 (6 bases). With 7 bases removed from V and 4 bases from J, the gap between germline ends came to 14 bases. The CDR3 sequence is 13 residues long. Germline V gene lookup returns CDR1 SGHRS and CDR2 YFSETQ. In nucleotides, the CDR3 is TGCGCCAGCGGCAGGGGTTTTGGAGAGACCCAGTACTTC. Protein sequence: CASGRGFGETQYF.

There are many counts of this clonotype. The rearrangement uses TRBV20-1 and TRBJ2-4; D might be TRBD2 (5 bases). Germline V gene data show CDR1 as DFQATT and CDR2 as SNEGSKA (reference sequence). With 6 bases removed from V and 6 bases from J, the gap between germline ends came to 18 bases. The CDR3 is made up of 14 amino acids. The CDR3 here is CSALPRGSPNIQYF. CDR3 nucleotide sequence: TGCAGTGCCCTTCCCAGAGGGTCACCAAACATTCAGTACTTC.

In its sample, this clonotype was seen many times. The V and J genes are TRBV15 and TRBJ2-7; 7 nucleotides line up with TRBD2. This CDR3 contains 15 residues. V lost 4 bases and J lost 4; bases outside the gene matches: 10. Per the germline V gene, CDR1 is LNHNV and CDR2 is YYDKDF (reference sequence). CDR3 DNA sequence: TGTGCCACCAGCATCGAGCGGGGTGAAAGTTACGAGCAGTACTTC. As protein: CATSIERGESYEQYF.

Turning to this clonotype: No DNA is shown, since the ends of the CDR3 on it are uncertain; the CDR3 is the one TCRdb lists. CDR3 residues: CISVPEARGGGDVSDTQYF. This chain connects TRBV7-5 to TRBJ2-3; the table's D gene call, TRBD2, was not cross checked with the DNA. TRBV7-5 is labeled a pseudogene. The CDR3 is 19 amino acids long, termini counted.

This clonotype was seen at least ten times. The V and J genes are TRBV5-5 and TRBJ2-7, with TRBD1 identical over 7 bases. V shed 1 base, J shed 6 bases, and the junction held 7 bases outside the gene matches. The CDR3 length is 14 residues. Germline loops: CDR1 SGHKS, CDR2 YYEKEE (reference sequence). This CDR3 is CASSLTGARSEQYF. In nucleotides, the CDR3 is TGTGCCAGCAGCTTGACAGGGGCGAGGAGCGAGCAGTACTTC.

In this sample, this clonotype is medium-sized. The rearrangement joins TRBV29-1 to TRBJ2-7, with 7 bases fitting TRBD2. This CDR3 is built from 14 residues. Germline lookup yields CDR1 SQVTM and CDR2 ANQGSEA. With V trimmed by 5 bases and J by 6 bases, 13 bases remained unmatched. CDR3 sequence reads: CSVLSSGGRAEQYF. CDR3 DNA: TGCAGCGTTCTGTCGTCCGGGGGGAGGGCCGAGCAGTACTTC.

This sequence joins TRBV5-6 and TRBJ2-2, with D perhaps matching TRBD2 (5 bases). Germline loops: CDR1 SGHDT, CDR2 YYEEEE. With 4 bases removed from V and 4 bases from J, the gap between germline ends came to 11 bases. This CDR3 is 14 amino acids long. The CDR3 region has the DNA TGTGCCAGCAGCCGCCAGGCGGGCACCGGGGAGCTGTTTTTT. It encodes CASSRQAGTGELFF.

This clonotype was detected many times. CDR3 sequence reads: CASSRQEIYNSPLHF. CDR3 sequence (DNA): TGTGCCAGCAGTCGACAGGAAATATATAATTCACCCCTCCACTTT. The V gene is TRBV28, the J gene TRBJ1-6, with D maybe TRBD1 (6 bases). Germline CDR1 MDHEN, CDR2 SYDVKM. The length of the CDR3 is 15 residues. V was cut by 5 bases and J by 4 bases, with 12 bases left in between.

This clonotype showed up many times. The V call is TRBV4-3, the J call TRBJ2-5; tentative D call: TRBD2 (5 bases). This CDR3 is built from 14 residues. Germline values: CDR1 LGHNA, CDR2 YSLEER. The V end lost 2 bases, the J end lost 3 bases, and 10 bases lay between the germline ends. The DNA for the CDR3 is TGCGCCAGCAGCCAACGGGGATACAAAGAGACCCAGTACTTC. The encoded protein is CASSQRGYKETQYF.

This clonotype was recorded many times. This chain uses TRBV6-5 with TRBJ2-3; a weak D match, TRBD2 (5 bases). The germline V gene encodes CDR1 MNHEY and CDR2 SVGAGI. V lost 2 bases and J 3 bases, leaving 6 bases between the germline ends. The CDR3 runs to 13 residues. CDR3 residues: CASSYRETDTQYF. The CDR3 DNA reads as TGTGCCAGCAGTTACAGGGAGACAGATACGCAGTATTTT.

This clonotype was seen many times. The chain links TRBV12-3 or TRBV12-4 to TRBJ2-2, with D tentatively TRBD2 (5 bases). V lost 5 bases, J lost 0 bases, and 10 bases lay in between. CDR3 length: 15 amino acids. The CDR3 spells CASSPLLANTGELFF. The CDR3 DNA sequence: TGTGCCAGCAGTCCCCTACTAGCGAACACCGGGGAGCTGTTTTTT.